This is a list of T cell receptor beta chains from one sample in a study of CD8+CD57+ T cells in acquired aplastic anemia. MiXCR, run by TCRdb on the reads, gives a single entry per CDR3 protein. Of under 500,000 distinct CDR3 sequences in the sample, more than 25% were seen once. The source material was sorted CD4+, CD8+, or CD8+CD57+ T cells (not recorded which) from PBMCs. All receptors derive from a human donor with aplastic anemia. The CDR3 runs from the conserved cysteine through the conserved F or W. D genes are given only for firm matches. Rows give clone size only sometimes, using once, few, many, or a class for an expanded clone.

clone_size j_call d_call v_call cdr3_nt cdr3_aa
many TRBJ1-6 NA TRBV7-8 TGTGCCAGCAGCTTAGCGGGCCATCAGGGAAATTCACCCCTCCACTTT CASSLAGHQGNSPLHF
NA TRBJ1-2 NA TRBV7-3 TGTGCCAGCAGCTTATATGGGACGGACTATGGCTACACCTTC CASSLYGTDYGYTF
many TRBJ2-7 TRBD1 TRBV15 TGTGCCACCAGCAGAGGGACAGGGGGTGCCTACGAGCAGTACTTC CATSRGTGGAYEQYF
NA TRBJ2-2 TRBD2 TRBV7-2 TGTGCCAGCAGCTTAGCGGCACTAGCGGGCAACACCGGGGAGCTGTTTTTT CASSLAALAGNTGELFF
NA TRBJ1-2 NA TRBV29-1 TGCAGCGTTGGCGACGCGAGGGGCTACACCTTC CSVGDARGYTF
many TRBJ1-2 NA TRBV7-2 TGTGCCAGCAGCGAAGGCCAGGTGGAGGACTATGGCTACACCTTC CASSEGQVEDYGYTF
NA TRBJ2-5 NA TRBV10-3 TGTGCCATCTTGGGCGGTTGGGGGAGGGAGACCCAGTACTTC CAILGGWGRETQYF
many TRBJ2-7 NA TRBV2 TGTGCCAGCGACGCGGGACTTCGTCCCGCCTACGAGCAGTACTTC CASDAGLRPAYEQYF
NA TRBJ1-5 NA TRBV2 TGTGCCAGCAGTGAAACGGCAGGGAGATCTCCCCAGCATTTT CASSETAGRSPQHF
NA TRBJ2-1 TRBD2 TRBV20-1 TGCAGTGCCCTTTTAGCGGGAGGTAACTACAATGAGCAGTTCTTC CSALLAGGNYNEQFF
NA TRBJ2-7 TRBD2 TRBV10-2 TGCGCCAGCAGTGGCGGGAGCCCAGATTACGAGCAGTACTTC CASSGGSPDYEQYF
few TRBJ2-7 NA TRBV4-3 TGCGCCAGCAGCCAAGAAGGGACTCCAGTCTACGAGCAGTACTTC CASSQEGTPVYEQYF
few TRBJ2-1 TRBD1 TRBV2 TGTGCCAGCAGTGAACTCGGGACAGGGTACAATGAGCAGTTCTTC CASSELGTGYNEQFF
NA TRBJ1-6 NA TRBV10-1 TGCGCCAGCAGTGCGGTTACAGGAGATTCACCCCTCCACTTT CASSAVTGDSPLHF
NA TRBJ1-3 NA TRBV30 TGTGCCTGGAGTGTAAAGGGGGGGGGGCCCTCTGGAAACACCATATATTTT CAWSVKGGGPSGNTIYF
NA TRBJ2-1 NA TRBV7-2 TGCGCCAGCAGCTCCACTACAGGAAATGAGCAGTTCTTC CASSSTTGNEQFF
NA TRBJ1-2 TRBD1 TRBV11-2 TGTGCCAGCAGCTTAAGTGGACAGGGGGCTCTGGGCTATGGCTACACCTTC CASSLSGQGALGYGYTF
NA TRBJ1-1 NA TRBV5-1 TGCGCCAGCAGCTTGGATGGGGGCGGCACTGAAGCTTTCTTT CASSLDGGGTEAFF
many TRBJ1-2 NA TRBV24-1 TGTGCCACCAGTGTCGCCCGATTGGGTTATGGCTACACCTTC CATSVARLGYGYTF
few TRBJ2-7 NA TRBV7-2 TGTGCCACTGGGACGCCAAGCTCCTACGAGCAGTACTTC CATGTPSSYEQYF
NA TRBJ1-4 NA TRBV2 TGTGCCAGCCAGCGGCCCCGGGGGAATGAAAAACTGTTTTTT CASQRPRGNEKLFF
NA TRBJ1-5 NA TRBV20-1 TGCAGTGCTGCCCGGGGCAGCAATCAGCCCCAGCATTTT CSAARGSNQPQHF